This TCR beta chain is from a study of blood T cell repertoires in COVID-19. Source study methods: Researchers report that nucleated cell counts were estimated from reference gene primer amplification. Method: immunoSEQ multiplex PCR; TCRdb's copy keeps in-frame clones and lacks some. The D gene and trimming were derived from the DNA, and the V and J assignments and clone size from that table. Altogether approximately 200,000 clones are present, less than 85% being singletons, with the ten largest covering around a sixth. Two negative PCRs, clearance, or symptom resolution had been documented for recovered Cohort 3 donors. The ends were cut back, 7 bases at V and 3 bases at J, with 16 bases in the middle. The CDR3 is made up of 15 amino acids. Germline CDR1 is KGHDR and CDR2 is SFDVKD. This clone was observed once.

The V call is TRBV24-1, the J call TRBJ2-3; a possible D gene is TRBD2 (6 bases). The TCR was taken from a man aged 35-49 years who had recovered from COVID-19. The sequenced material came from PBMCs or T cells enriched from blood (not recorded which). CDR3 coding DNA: TGTGCCACCAGCTTAGGGACCGGGGGAACAGATACGCAGTATTTT. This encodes CATSLGTGGTDTQYF.